This entry concerns a single TCR beta chain. The sample comes from a study of blood T cell repertoires in COVID-19. Across the whole study: PBMCs, B-cell-depleted T cells, or T cells provided the cDNA or gDNA that made up the material.

Germline trimming cut 8 bases from V and 0 bases from J; bases unmatched to any gene: 6. Germline V gene data show CDR1 as ENHRY and CDR2 as SYGVKD. The CDR3 runs to 14 residues. Assay: immunoSEQ multiplex PCR; the TCRdb copy retains only in-frame clones and omits some. The sample contains around 160,000 clones, approximately 87% of which appear only once. The chain recombines TRBV10-3 with TRBJ1-1, with TRBD1 matching 7 bases. The material sequenced was peripheral blood. This clonotype originated in a woman aged 70-85 years with COVID-19, enrolled during active disease. The CDR3 loop is CAIGPGQMNTEAFF. Written as DNA, the CDR3 is TGTGCCATCGGCCCGGGACAGATGAACACTGAAGCTTTCTTT.